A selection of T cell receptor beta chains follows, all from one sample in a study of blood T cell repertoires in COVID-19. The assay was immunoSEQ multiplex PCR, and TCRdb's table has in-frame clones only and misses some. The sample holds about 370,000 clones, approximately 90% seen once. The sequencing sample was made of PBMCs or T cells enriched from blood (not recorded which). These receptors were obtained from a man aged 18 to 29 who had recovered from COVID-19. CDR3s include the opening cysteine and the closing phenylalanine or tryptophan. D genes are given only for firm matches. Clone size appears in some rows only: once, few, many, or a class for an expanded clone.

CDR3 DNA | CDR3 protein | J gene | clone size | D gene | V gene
TGTGCCAGCAGCCAAGAAGTCGGAGTCAATGAGCAGTTCTTC | CASSQEVGVNEQFF | TRBJ2-1 | NA | NA | TRBV4-2
TGTGCCAGCAGCTTAGACCGACTAGCGTACAATGAGCAGTTCTTC | CASSLDRLAYNEQFF | TRBJ2-1 | NA | TRBD2 | TRBV7-6
TGTGCCAGCAGGCCCTGGAGCGGGAGAGGAGTTGGTGAGCAGTTCTTC | CASRPWSGRGVGEQFF | TRBJ2-1 | NA | TRBD2 | TRBV27
TGTGCCAGCAGGGTTACAGCGGGAACCGGGGAGCTGTTTTTT | CASRVTAGTGELFF | TRBJ2-2 | once | TRBD2 | TRBV2
TGTGCCAGCAGTAGTCGGGGGGTCCAAGAGACCCAGTACTTC | CASSSRGVQETQYF | TRBJ2-5 | NA | TRBD2 | TRBV2
TGCGCCAGCAGTACGCTAGGACTAGCGGGCTACAATGAGCAGTTCTTC | CASSTLGLAGYNEQFF | TRBJ2-1 | NA | TRBD2 | TRBV5-1
TGTGCCACTGCAGGACAGGGGAACACTGAAGCTTTCTTT | CATAGQGNTEAFF | TRBJ1-1 | NA | TRBD1 | TRBV24-1
TGTGCCTGGAGTAAGAGGGACAGGGCTAATGAAAAACTGTTTTTT | CAWSKRDRANEKLFF | TRBJ1-4 | NA | TRBD1 | TRBV30
TGTGCCAGTAGTATTGTGCCGGATGAGCAGTTCTTC | CASSIVPDEQFF | TRBJ2-1 | NA | NA | TRBV19
TGCAGCGGTGGGACAGAACTAGGGGGCTACACCTTC | CSGGTELGGYTF | TRBJ1-2 | NA | TRBD1 | TRBV29-1
TGTGCCAGCTCACCGCAAGAGGGTTTACCGTACACCGGGGAGCTGTTTTTT | CASSPQEGLPYTGELFF | TRBJ2-2 | NA | NA | TRBV18
TGTGCCACCAGTGCGAACCAGGGCACCGGGGAGCTGTTTTTT | CATSANQGTGELFF | TRBJ2-2 | NA | NA | TRBV24-1
TGTGCCAGCAGTGACCGACAGGGAATGAACACTGAAGCTTTCTTT | CASSDRQGMNTEAFF | TRBJ1-1 | NA | TRBD1 | TRBV6-1
TGTGCCAGCAGTTATGCAGGGGGCTACGAGCAGTACTTC | CASSYAGGYEQYF | TRBJ2-7 | NA | TRBD1 | TRBV12-3/TRBV12-4
TGTGCCAGCAGCTTAGTGACTGGCAGTCTGTACACCGGGGAGCTGTTTTTT | CASSLVTGSLYTGELFF | TRBJ2-2 | once | NA | TRBV7-8
TGTGCCAGTATTCCCCCGGGACAAATTGACACTGAAGCTTTCTTT | CASIPPGQIDTEAFF | TRBJ1-1 | NA | NA | TRBV19
TGTGCCAGCAGCTTGGGGGGCGCGGTCGGGGAGCTGTTTTTT | CASSLGGAVGELFF | TRBJ2-2 | NA | NA | TRBV5-4
TGTGCCTGGACGGCGGGAGGGCCAGAGACCCAGTACTTC | CAWTAGGPETQYF | TRBJ2-5 | NA | TRBD2 | TRBV30
TGCAGCCCAAAACAACTTCAGGGTACTGAAGCTTTCTTT | CSPKQLQGTEAFF | TRBJ1-1 | NA | NA | TRBV29-1
TGCGCCAGCAGCCAGTGGACTAGCGGGAGTAGCGAGTCCGAGCAGTACTTC | CASSQWTSGSSESEQYF | TRBJ2-7 | NA | TRBD2 | TRBV4-3
TGCGCCAGCAGCCTGGGACAGGATCAAAACATTCAGTACTTC | CASSLGQDQNIQYF | TRBJ2-4 | NA | TRBD1 | TRBV5-1
TGTGCCAGCAGCTTAAGGTGGGGGGACAGGGCCGACACTGAAGCTTTCTTT | CASSLRWGDRADTEAFF | TRBJ1-1 | NA | TRBD1 | TRBV7-3
TGCGCCAGCAGCCACCCCGGGGCGGGAGGGCCGGAGAACATTCAGTACTTC | CASSHPGAGGPENIQYF | TRBJ2-4 | NA | TRBD2 | TRBV4-1
TGTGCCAGCAGTGAAGCCGACCCGACAGGTTACGAGCAGTACTTC | CASSEADPTGYEQYF | TRBJ2-7 | NA | NA | TRBV6-1
TGTGCCAGCAGCCCAAGGGGGGGAGCTGGTGAAGCTTTCTTT | CASSPRGGAGEAFF | TRBJ1-1 | NA | NA | TRBV9
TGTGCCAGCAGCCGAGAGGCGGCCACCTACTCTGGAAACACCATATATTTT | CASSREAATYSGNTIYF | TRBJ1-3 | NA | NA | TRBV7-8
TGTGCCTGGAGTTTCGTAAATTCACCCCTCCACTTT | CAWSFVNSPLHF | TRBJ1-6 | NA | NA | TRBV30
TGTGCCATCAGGACCGGACAGGGTAATCCTGGGGCCAACGTCCTGACTTTC | CAIRTGQGNPGANVLTF | TRBJ2-6 | NA | TRBD1 | TRBV10-3
TGTGCCAGCAGCGGACACGAGCAATATGGAAACACCATATATTTT | CASSGHEQYGNTIYF | TRBJ1-3 | many | NA | TRBV9
TGCGCCAGCAGCTGGGGCGGGGAGATGAACACTGAAGCTTTCTTT | CASSWGGEMNTEAFF | TRBJ1-1 | NA | NA | TRBV5-1
TGTGCCAGCAGCACGGCCAGCGGGATCGAGCAGTACTTC | CASSTASGIEQYF | TRBJ2-7 | NA | TRBD2 | TRBV7-9
TGTGCCAGCAGTTTATCAAGACAGGGAACAACTAATGAAAAACTGTTTTTT | CASSLSRQGTTNEKLFF | TRBJ1-4 | NA | TRBD1 | TRBV28
TGTGCCAGCAGCCAAGGAAGGAGGAACACCTTC | CASSQGRRNTF | TRBJ1-2 | NA | NA | TRBV3-1/TRBV3-2
TGTGCCAGCAGGCAGGGGACTGGAAACACCATATATTTT | CASRQGTGNTIYF | TRBJ1-3 | NA | NA | TRBV2
TGTGCCAGCAGTGAGGACTCGTTTACCTACGAGCAGTACTTC | CASSEDSFTYEQYF | TRBJ2-7 | NA | NA | TRBV6-6
TGTGCCAGCAGCTTGACGGGAACCTCCTACGAGCAGTACTTC | CASSLTGTSYEQYF | TRBJ2-7 | NA | NA | TRBV5-6
TGTGCCAGCTCACCATCGACTAGCGGCTCCCGAACTATAGCCAAAAACATTCAGTACTTC | CASSPSTSGSRTIAKNIQYF | TRBJ2-4 | NA | TRBD2 | TRBV18
TGCAGCGTTGAAGCCTCACAGGGAAAAACTGAAGCTTTCTTT | CSVEASQGKTEAFF | TRBJ1-1 | NA | NA | TRBV29-1
TGTGCCAGTAGTCCATGGGACAGGAGATCGTCCTTTAGCACAGATACGCAGTATTTT | CASSPWDRRSSFSTDTQYF | TRBJ2-3 | NA | TRBD1 | TRBV19
TGCAGCGTGGCGCTGGATGGGGGGAACTTC | CSVALDGGNF | TRBJ2-5 | NA | NA | TRBV29-1